This T cell receptor (beta chain) comes out of a study of regulatory dendritic cells for organ transplantation. Germline loops: CDR1 SGHVS, CDR2 FQNEAQ. Trimming removed 7 bases from V and 5 bases from J, with 17 bases in between. CDR3 size: 14 residues. The repertoire was sequenced with immunoSEQ multiplex PCR; TCRdb's copy has only in-frame clones and lacks some. The sample contains about 18,000 clones, under 80% of which appear only once. As to this clone: What it binds is not known.

Study-wide points: Between individuals, the alloreactive memory CD8+ T cell pool differed considerably. Naive CD4+ and CD8+ repertoires were highly diverse; memory CD8+ was most oligoclonal.

Sorted T cells were CFSE-labeled and cultured 5 days with allogeneic regulatory or mature dendritic cells at 1:10. This TCR came from a human donor in good health. Sequencing was performed on memory CD4+ T cells from blood cultured with regulatory dendritic cells. Subset reported: CD45RO+ memory T cells. The J gene is TRBJ2-5, the V gene TRBV7-8, with TRBD2 as a possible D gene (6 bases). The CDR3 sequence: CASTLRGFAETQYF. CDR3 nucleotide sequence: TGTGCCAGCACCTTGCGGGGTTTTGCGGAGACCCAGTACTTC. The whole variable domain, filled in from reference TRBV7-8 and TRBJ2-5, reads GAGVSQSPRYKVAKRGQDVALRCDPISGHVSLFWYQQALGQGPEFLTYFQNEAQLDKSGLPSDRFFAERPEGSVSTLKIQRTQQEDSAVYLCASTLRGFAETQYFGPGTRLLVL.